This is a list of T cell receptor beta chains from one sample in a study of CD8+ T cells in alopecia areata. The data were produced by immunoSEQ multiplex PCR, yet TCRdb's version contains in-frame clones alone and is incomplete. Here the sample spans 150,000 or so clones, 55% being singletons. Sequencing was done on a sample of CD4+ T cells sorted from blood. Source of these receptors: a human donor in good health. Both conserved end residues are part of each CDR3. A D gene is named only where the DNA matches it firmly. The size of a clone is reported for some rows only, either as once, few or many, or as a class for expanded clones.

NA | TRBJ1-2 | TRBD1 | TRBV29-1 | CSAGGDNYGYTF | TGCAGCGCAGGGGGCGATAACTATGGCTACACCTTC
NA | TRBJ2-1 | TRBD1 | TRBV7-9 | CASSFDRGRGNEQFF | TGTGCCAGCAGCTTTGACAGGGGCCGGGGGAATGAGCAGTTCTTC
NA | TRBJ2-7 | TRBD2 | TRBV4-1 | CASSQGLASYEQYF | TGCGCCAGCAGCCAAGGACTAGCGTCCTACGAGCAGTACTTC
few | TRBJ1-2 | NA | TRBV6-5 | CASSHNYGYTF | TGTGCCAGCAGCCATAACTATGGCTACACCTTC
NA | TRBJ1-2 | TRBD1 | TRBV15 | CATSRDRQGGAYTF | TGTGCCACCAGCAGAGATCGACAGGGGGGCGCCTACACCTTC
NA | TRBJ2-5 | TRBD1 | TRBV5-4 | CASSLGTGDQETQYF | TGTGCCAGCAGCTTGGGGACAGGAGACCAAGAGACCCAGTACTTC
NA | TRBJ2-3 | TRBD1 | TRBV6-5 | CASSYSRQGADTQYF | TGTGCCAGCAGTTACTCGAGACAGGGGGCAGATACGCAGTATTTT
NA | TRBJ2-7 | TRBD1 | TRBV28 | CASTGTGQREQYF | TGTGCCAGCACCGGGACAGGTCAGCGCGAGCAGTACTTC
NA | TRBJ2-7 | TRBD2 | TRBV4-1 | CASSPLAGGPNEQYF | TGCGCCAGCAGCCCGCTAGCGGGAGGGCCCAACGAGCAGTACTTC
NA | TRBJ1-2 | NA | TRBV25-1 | CASSELAGGYTF | TGTGCCAGCAGTGAATTGGCGGGTGGCTACACCTTC
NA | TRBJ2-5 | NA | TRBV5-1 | CASSFGTAQQETQYF | TGCGCCAGCAGCTTCGGGACTGCGCAACAAGAGACCCAGTACTTC
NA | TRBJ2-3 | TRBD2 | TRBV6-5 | CASSRTSGTDTQYF | TGTGCCAGCAGTCGGACTAGCGGCACAGATACGCAGTATTTT
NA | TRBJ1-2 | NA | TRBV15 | CATSRALEGGYTF | TGTGCCACCAGCAGAGCCCTGGAGGGCGGCTACACCTTC
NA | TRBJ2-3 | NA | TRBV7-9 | CASSLGQRERPDTQYF | TGTGCCAGCAGCTTAGGGCAACGGGAGCGGCCCGATACGCAGTATTTT
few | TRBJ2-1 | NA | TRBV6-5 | CASSQGTQRNQFF | TGTGCCAGCAGTCAAGGGACTCAGAGGAATCAGTTCTTC
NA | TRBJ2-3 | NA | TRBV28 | CASSLRSAASTDTQYF | TGTGCCAGCAGTTTAAGGTCGGCGGCGAGCACAGATACGCAGTATTTT
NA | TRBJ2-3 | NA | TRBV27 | CASSPRGQDTQYF | TGTGCCAGCAGTCCGAGAGGGCAAGATACGCAGTATTTT
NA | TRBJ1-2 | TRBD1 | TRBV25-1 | CASKSQTGLNYGYTF | TGTGCCAGCAAATCACAGACAGGGCTTAACTATGGCTACACCTTC
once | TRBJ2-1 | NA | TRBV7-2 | CASSIRGPGGEQFF | TGTGCCAGCAGCATCCGGGGTCCTGGGGGTGAGCAGTTCTTC
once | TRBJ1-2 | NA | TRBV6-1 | CASSEPLGAPRGRGYTF | TGTGCCAGCAGTGAACCCTTGGGCGCCCCCCGCGGAAGGGGCTACACCTTC
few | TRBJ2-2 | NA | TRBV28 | CASILGPSGELFF | TGTGCCAGCATCCTGGGCCCAAGCGGGGAGCTGTTTTTT
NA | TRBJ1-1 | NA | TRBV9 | CASSVGVRAAEAFF | TGTGCCAGCAGCGTAGGGGTAAGAGCGGCTGAAGCTTTCTTT
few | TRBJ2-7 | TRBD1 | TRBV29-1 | CSARDSLLEQYF | TGCAGCGCCCGGGACAGCCTTTTGGAGCAGTACTTC
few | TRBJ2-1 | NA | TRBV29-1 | CSVALGLAEQFF | TGCAGCGTTGCGCTAGGTTTGGCTGAGCAGTTCTTC
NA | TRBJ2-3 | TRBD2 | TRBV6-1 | CASSERGFGTSGSTQYF | TGTGCCAGCAGTGAGCGGGGTTTTGGGACTAGCGGGAGTACGCAGTATTTT
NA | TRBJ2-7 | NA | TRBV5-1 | CASSLPSAGEQYF | TGCGCCAGCAGCTTGCCGTCCGCTGGGGAGCAGTACTTC
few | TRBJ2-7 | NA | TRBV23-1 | CASIHRPGEGTYEQYF | TGCGCCAGCATCCACAGACCAGGGGAGGGGACCTACGAGCAGTACTTC